One sample yielded the 29 T cell receptor beta chains listed below, sequenced in a study of cytomegalovirus exposure and HLA in healthy donors (TCRdb year 2017). Receptor libraries were prepared by the immunoSEQ multiplex PCR assay. A mixture of 60 forward primers for TCR Vbeta segments and 13 reverse primers for TCR Jbeta segments was used in the multiplex PCR. TCRdb re-hosts the immuneACCESS table, in-frame sequences only. Its copies lack some clones; in the studies checked, an unresolved V gene accounts for under half of them, and the cause for the rest is not known. The sample table contains fewer than 200,000 clones; only one count was recorded for approximately 81% of them. Over 0.65% of the sample belongs to the ten largest clones. The sample consisted of PBMCs. These receptors came from a woman under 30 in good health and CMV-seronegative.

This clone is a singleton in its sample. The chain has TRBV30 and TRBJ1-5, with unresolved D. V dropped 2 bases and J dropped 5 bases, with 10 bases sitting between them. This CDR3 has 13 amino acids. CDR1 and CDR2 from the germline V gene are GTSNPN and SVGIG (reference sequence). Here the CDR3 DNA reads TGTGCCTGGAGTTCTGGCATATATCAGCCCCAGCATTTT. Protein: CAWSSGIYQPQHF.

This sequence joins TRBV29-1 and TRBJ1-1; 9 bases fit TRBD1. V shed 4 bases, J shed 2 bases, and the junction held 5 bases outside the gene matches. CDR1 and CDR2 (germline): SQVTM, ANQGSEA. This CDR3 is 14 amino acids long. The CDR3 region is CSVGPGQGNTEAFF. CDR3 DNA sequence: TGCAGCGTTGGACCGGGACAGGGAAACACTGAAGCTTTCTTT.

The chain joins TRBV29-1 to TRBJ2-5; 10 nucleotides match TRBD2. CDR1 SQVTM and CDR2 ANQGSEA come from the germline V gene. The CDR3 is made up of 14 amino acids. Trimming at V came to 7 bases and at J to 7 bases, leaving 12 bases not matched to a gene. As DNA, the CDR3 is TGCAGCGCCCGCCCCGGACTAGCGGCTCCGACCCAGTACTTC. Its protein is CSARPGLAAPTQYF.

V gene TRBV4-2 combines with J gene TRBJ2-5; 7 bases line up with TRBD1. Germline-derived CDR1 and CDR2 are LGHNA and YNFKEQ. The CDR3 length is 15 residues. V trimming: 0 bases; J trimming: 0 bases; junction bases outside the gene matches: 1. CDR3 nucleotide sequence: TGTGCCAGCAGCCAAGAGACAGGGAACCAAGAGACCCAGTACTTC. This codes for CASSQETGNQETQYF.

V is TRBV6-1 and J is TRBJ1-5; perhaps TRBD1 as D (5 bases). The germline V gene encodes CDR1 MNHNS and CDR2 SASEGT. This CDR3 is 14 amino acids long. V lost 7 bases and J lost 5, with 15 bases in between. The CDR3 reads CASKSGGSDQPQHF. The CDR3 DNA reads TGTGCCAGCAAGTCGGGGGGATCGGATCAGCCCCAGCATTTT.

This clone appeared a few times. This sequence joins TRBV6-4 and TRBJ2-6; 11 bases are a match to TRBD1. Per germline, CDR1 MRHNA and CDR2 SNTAGT. V dropped 0 bases and J dropped 4; count of bases not matched to a gene: 2. The CDR3 extends over 17 amino acids. The CDR3 protein is CASSDSGQGDGANVLTF. As DNA, the CDR3 is TGTGCCAGCAGTGACTCGGGACAGGGGGACGGGGCCAACGTCCTGACTTTC.

V gene TRBV6-6 combines with J gene TRBJ2-5; D possibly corresponds to TRBD1 (6 bases). V gave up 6 bases and J gave up 5 bases, with 19 bases separating them. The CDR3 spans 15 residues. CDR1 MNHNY and CDR2 SVGAGI come from the germline V gene (reference sequence). The CDR3, as DNA: TGTGCCAGCAGAGCGGAGATGTCAGGGGACGAGACCCAGTACTTC. This sequence encodes CASRAEMSGDETQYF.

Only a few counts were recorded for this clone. The chain joins TRBV7-2 to TRBJ1-2; 10 nucleotides align to TRBD1. Unmatched junction bases numbered 7, after V lost 1 base and J lost 14 bases. This CDR3 has 13 residues. Germline CDR1 SGHTA, CDR2 FQGNSA. CDR3: CASSLGGTGATTF. DNA for the CDR3: TGTGCCAGCAGCTTAGGGGGGACAGGGGCAACTACCTTC.

J is TRBJ1-1 and V is TRBV2; TRBD1 matches at 9 bases. V trimming: 6 bases; J trimming: 10 bases; junction bases outside the gene matches: 15. Germline loops: CDR1 SNHLY, CDR2 FYNNEI. The CDR3 is 15 amino acids. The CDR3 reads CASRTVRDRERRAFF. As DNA, the CDR3 is TGTGCCAGCAGAACTGTCCGGGACAGGGAACGGCGAGCTTTCTTT.

The CDR3 loop is CASSLLPGDGNNEQFF. CDR3 nucleotide sequence: TGTGCCAGCAGCTTACTTCCAGGGGACGGGAACAATGAGCAGTTCTTC. J is TRBJ2-1 and V is TRBV7-9; possible D gene TRBD1, 6 bases. Germline-derived CDR1 and CDR2 are SEHNR and FQNEAQ (reference sequence). With 2 bases removed from V and 5 bases from J, the gap between germline ends came to 16 bases. There are 16 residues in the CDR3. Drawing the rest from reference TRBV7-9 and TRBJ2-1, the complete variable domain is DTGVSQNPRHKITKRGQNVTFRCDPISEHNRLYWYRQTLGQGPEFLTYFQNEAQLEKSRLLSDRFSAERPKGSFSTLEIQRTEQGDSAMYLCASSLLPGDGNNEQFFGPGTRLTVL.

The sample holds one count of this clone. J is TRBJ2-2 and V is TRBV27, with D tentatively TRBD1 (5 bases). CDR1 and CDR2 from the germline V gene are MNHEY and SMNVEV (reference sequence). The CDR3 has 13 amino acids. With 7 bases removed from V and 1 base from J, the gap between germline ends came to 7 bases. The chain's CDR3 is CASKTGNTGELFF. The CDR3 DNA sequence: TGTGCCAGCAAAACAGGGAACACCGGGGAGCTGTTTTTT.

This clone was seen a handful of times. The V and J genes are TRBV5-4 and TRBJ2-3; TRBD1 agrees at 8 bases. J gave up 0 bases and V 4 bases, and 4 bases lay outside the gene matches. This CDR3 has 15 amino acids. CDR1 is SGHNT, CDR2 YYREEE, per germline (reference sequence). The CDR3 nucleotides are TGTGCCAGCAGCCCGGGGACAGGAAGCACAGATACGCAGTATTTT. Translation: CASSPGTGSTDTQYF. Supplemented by reference TRBV5-4 and TRBJ2-3, the full variable domain reads ETGVTQSPTHLIKTRGQQVTLRCSSQSGHNTVSWYQQALGQGPQFIFQYYREEENGRGNFPPRFSGLQFPNYSSELNVNALELDDSALYLCASSPGTGSTDTQYFGPGTRLTVL.

The chain links TRBV4-1 to TRBJ2-6, with D perhaps matching TRBD1 (5 bases). The CDR3 consists of 16 residues. The V end lost 3 bases, the J end lost 0 bases, and 9 bases lay between the germline ends. CDR1 and CDR2 (germline): MGHRA, YSYEKL. The CDR3 sequence: CASSHQGSSGANVLTF. As DNA, the CDR3 is TGCGCCAGCAGCCACCAGGGCAGCTCTGGGGCCAACGTCCTGACTTTC.

This rearrangement joins TRBV7-9 to TRBJ2-5; a possible D gene is TRBD2 (7 bases). The end of the DNA is better explained by TRBJ2-7, so the J call may be wrong. Germline CDR1 and CDR2: SEHNR and FQNEAQ (reference sequence). The CDR3 has 16 amino acids. As DNA, the CDR3 is TGTGCCAGCAGCCCCCGGCGAGGGGGGGCGGTGGACGAGCAGTACTTC. Amino acids: CASSPRRGGAVDEQYF.

In the case of this clone: This CDR3 is also generated by other DNA sequences in the sample. The V call is TRBV5-1, the J call TRBJ2-3, with D possibly being TRBD2 (5 bases). There are 14 residues in the CDR3. Germline-derived CDR1 and CDR2 are SGHRS and YFSETQ. Trimming took 0 bases from V and 2 from J, leaving 7 bases between them. The CDR3 DNA reads TGCGCCAGCAGCTTGGGCGGGTCCACAGATACGCAGTATTTT. It yields the protein CASSLGGSTDTQYF.

The chain is built from TRBV9 and TRBJ1-4; D is ambiguous. CDR1 and CDR2 from the germline V gene are SGDLS and YYNGEE. Trimming cost V 0 bases and J 6 bases, with 9 bases left between them. The CDR3 runs to 14 residues. The CDR3 sequence is CASSVEGSDEKLFF. The DNA of the CDR3 is TGTGCCAGCAGCGTAGAAGGGAGTGATGAAAAACTGTTTTTT.

This clone has only one observation. The chain employs TRBV7-2 and TRBJ1-2; D is unresolved. Per germline, CDR1 SGHTA and CDR2 FQGNSA. This CDR3 spans 13 amino acids. V was shortened by 3 bases and J by 7 bases, with 12 bases between the two germline ends. The chain's CDR3 is CASSFRTVFGYTF. The CDR3 region has the DNA TGTGCCAGCAGCTTCCGCACAGTTTTTGGCTACACCTTC.

The genes are TRBV4-2 and TRBJ2-5; 12 nucleotides align to TRBD2. V dropped 4 bases and J dropped 5; count of bases not matched to a gene: 8. CDR1 is LGHNA, CDR2 YNFKEQ, per germline. The CDR3 runs 16 residues. The CDR3 here is CASSPLAGGPQETQYF. The CDR3 nucleotides are TGTGCCAGCAGCCCTCTAGCGGGAGGGCCGCAGGAGACCCAGTACTTC.

The J gene is TRBJ1-3, the V gene TRBV6-5, with 9 bases lining up with TRBD1. The CDR3 has 15 amino acids. Germline CDR1 is MNHEY and CDR2 is SVGAGI. Losses at the gene ends were 8 bases for V and 2 bases for J; bases not matched to a gene: 7. CDR3 sequence (DNA): TGTGCCAGCGGGTGGACAGGGGATGCTGGAAACACCATATATTTT. This codes for CASGWTGDAGNTIYF.

J is TRBJ2-7 and V is TRBV14; no clear D. V lost 5 bases and J 2 bases, leaving 16 bases between the germline ends. The CDR3 runs 15 residues. Germline V CDR1 and CDR2: SGHDN, FVKESK. CDR3 DNA sequence: TGTGCCAGCAGCTCCCGAGTGGGCTCAACCTACGAGCAGTACTTC. Translated, it gives CASSSRVGSTYEQYF.

The genes are TRBV18 and TRBJ2-4; TRBD1 is a possible D gene (6 bases). The germline V gene encodes CDR1 KGHSH and CDR2 LQKENI. Between the trimmed V and J ends, which lost 6 bases and 3 bases, there was a span of 15 bases. This CDR3 region has 15 residues. CDR3 amino acids: CASSGTQGNKNIQYF. The CDR3 DNA is TGTGCCAGCTCCGGCACACAGGGAAACAAAAACATTCAGTACTTC.

The chain uses TRBV6-6 and TRBJ1-5; 11 bases map to TRBD1. The germline V gene encodes CDR1 MNHNY and CDR2 SVGAGI (reference sequence). The J segment lost 4 bases and the V segment lost 6 bases, leaving 8 bases of the junction unmatched. The CDR3 runs 16 residues. Written as DNA, the CDR3 is TGTGCCAGCAGACGAACGGGGACAGGGGGGAATCAGCCCCAGCATTTT. Translating gives CASRRTGTGGNQPQHF.

The rearrangement uses TRBV7-9 and TRBJ2-2, with 9 bases that match TRBD2. Per germline, CDR1 SEHNR and CDR2 FQNEAQ (reference sequence). The CDR3 runs to 17 residues. After removal of 5 bases from V and 3 bases from J, the junction contained 10 bases not matched to a gene. CDR3 nucleotides: TGTGCCAGCAGCCCCCTTAGCGGGAGTGTCGACACCGGGGAGCTGTTTTTT. This encodes CASSPLSGSVDTGELFF.

This clone was detected only once. V usage is TRBV30 and J usage is TRBJ2-3; TRBD2 might be the D (6 bases). Germline CDR1 reads GTSNPN; CDR2 reads SVGIG (reference sequence). The CDR3 runs 17 residues. Trimming left V 4 bases short and J 1 base short, with 21 bases between. The chain's CDR3 is CAWMMKAGNWGTDTQYF. CDR3 DNA: TGTGCCTGGATGATGAAGGCGGGGAATTGGGGCACAGATACGCAGTATTTT.

The chain employs TRBV5-4 and TRBJ1-1, with TRBD1 as a possible D gene (5 bases). V shed 5 bases and J shed 1 base, with 9 bases lying between them. The CDR3 length is 13 residues. Germline lookup yields CDR1 SGHNT and CDR2 YYREEE (reference sequence). The CDR3 spells CASRRQRNTEAFF. In nucleotides, the CDR3 is TGTGCCAGCAGGAGACAGAGGAACACTGAAGCTTTCTTT.

The chain recombines TRBV15 with TRBJ2-2, with a possible D match to TRBD1 (5 bases). Deletions cut 5 bases from V and 2 bases from J, with 12 bases between. The germline V gene has CDR1 LNHNV and CDR2 YYDKDF (reference sequence). The CDR3 sequence is 15 residues long. The CDR3 reads CATSLNRPNTGELFF. The CDR3 DNA is TGTGCCACCAGCTTGAACAGGCCAAACACCGGGGAGCTGTTTTTT.

The V and J genes are TRBV7-9 and TRBJ1-5, with 8 bases fitting TRBD1. Germline assignment: CDR1 SEHNR and CDR2 FQNEAQ (reference sequence). The J segment lost 8 bases and the V segment lost 5 bases, leaving 11 bases of the junction unmatched. This CDR3 is 15 amino acids long. This chain's CDR3 is CASSPGQASGEPQHF. The CDR3 nucleotides are TGTGCCAGCAGCCCGGGACAGGCCTCGGGGGAGCCCCAGCATTTT.

The chain has TRBV30 and TRBJ2-3; a weak D match, TRBD2 (6 bases). The germline V gene has CDR1 GTSNPN and CDR2 SVGIG (reference sequence). V was cut by 4 bases and J by 1 base, with 9 bases left in between. CDR3 length: 13 amino acids. The CDR3 spells CAWKPGGTDTQYF. DNA of the CDR3: TGTGCCTGGAAGCCGGGGGGCACAGATACGCAGTATTTT. The full variable domain, in which reference TRBV30 and TRBJ2-3 provide the parts outside the CDR3, is SQTIHQWPATLVQPVGSPLSLECTVEGTSNPNLYWYRQAAGRGLQLLFYSVGIGQISSEVPQNLSASRPQDRQFILSSKKLLLSDSGFYLCAWKPGGTDTQYFGPGTRLTVL.

The chain employs TRBV18 and TRBJ2-1; a possible D gene is TRBD1 (6 bases). With 0 bases removed from V and 4 bases from J, the gap between germline ends came to 10 bases. The CDR3 loop spans 15 amino acids. Germline CDR1 and CDR2: KGHSH and LQKENI. In nucleotides, the CDR3 is TGTGCCAGCTCACCACCCGGGACACCATACAATGAGCAGTTCTTC. It specifies CASSPPGTPYNEQFF.